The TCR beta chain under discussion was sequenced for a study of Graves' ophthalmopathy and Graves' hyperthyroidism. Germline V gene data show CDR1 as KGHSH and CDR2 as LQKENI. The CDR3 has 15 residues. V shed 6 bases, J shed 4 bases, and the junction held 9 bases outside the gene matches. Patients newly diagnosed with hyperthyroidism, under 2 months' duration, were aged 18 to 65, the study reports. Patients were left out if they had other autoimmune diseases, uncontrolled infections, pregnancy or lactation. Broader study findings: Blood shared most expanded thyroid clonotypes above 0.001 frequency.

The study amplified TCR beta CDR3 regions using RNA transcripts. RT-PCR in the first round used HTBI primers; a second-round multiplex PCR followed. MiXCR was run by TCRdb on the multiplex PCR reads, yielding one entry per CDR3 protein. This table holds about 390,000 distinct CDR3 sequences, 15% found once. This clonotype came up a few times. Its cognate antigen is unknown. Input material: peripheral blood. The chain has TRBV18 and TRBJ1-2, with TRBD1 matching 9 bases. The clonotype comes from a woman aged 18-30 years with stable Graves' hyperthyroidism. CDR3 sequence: CASSLGQGPLYGYTF. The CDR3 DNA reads TGTGCCAGCTCCTTGGGACAGGGACCCCTCTATGGCTACACCTTC.